These 10 T cell receptor beta chains were all obtained from the same sample, sequenced in a study of OX40 agonist ivuxolimab in advanced cancers. The library was obtained by the immunoSEQ multiplex PCR assay. TCRdb took this table from immuneACCESS and kept in-frame rearrangements with V and J called. Such tables lack part of the clones; where checked against another copy, unresolved V genes explain under half of the gap, and the rest is unexplained. Across this sample there are some 70,000 clones, with roughly 84% seen only once. The ten largest clones take up over 1.3% of the sample. Specimen: CD4+ or CD8+ T cells sorted from blood, collected in a trial of the OX40 agonist ivuxolimab. These receptors were taken from an adult with an advanced solid tumor such as melanoma, head and neck, liver or kidney cancer.

This clone appeared a few times. The chain links TRBV6-4 to TRBJ2-6, with 7 positions matching TRBD1. The CDR3 has 15 amino acids. CDR1 is MRHNA, CDR2 SNTAGT, per germline. CDR3 residues: CAAGQDSSGANVLTF. DNA of the CDR3: TGTGCGGCCGGACAGGACAGCTCTGGGGCCAACGTCCTGACTTTC.

The CDR3 spells CSAKVEETQYF. The DNA for the CDR3 is TGCAGTGCTAAGGTTGAAGAGACCCAGTACTTC. V usage is TRBV20-1 and J usage is TRBJ2-5; D gene unclear. The germline gives CDR1 DFQATT, CDR2 SNEGSKA (reference sequence). The CDR3 is made up of 11 amino acids. With 4 bases removed from V and 3 bases from J, the gap between germline ends came to 6 bases.

The V gene is TRBV6-1, the J gene TRBJ1-2; possible D gene TRBD1, 6 bases. V was trimmed by 5 bases and J by 6 bases, leaving 10 bases between them. This CDR3 has 12 amino acids. CDR1 is MNHNS and CDR2 is SASEGT in the germline V gene. CDR3 coding DNA: TGTGCCAGCAGTCCAGGGGTTAATGGCTACACCTTC. Its protein product is CASSPGVNGYTF.

The chain recombines TRBV5-1 with TRBJ2-1, with 10 bases lining up with TRBD1. The CDR3 spans 19 residues. V was clipped by 0 bases and J by 2 bases; unmatched bases: 11. Germline V gene data show CDR1 as SGHRS and CDR2 as YFSETQ. Here the CDR3 reads CASSLGRTWTGGPYNEQFF. The CDR3 bases are TGCGCCAGCAGCTTGGGGCGAACCTGGACAGGGGGTCCCTACAATGAGCAGTTCTTC.

A single count supports this clone. The chain joins TRBV7-2 to TRBJ2-2; D ambiguous. This CDR3 is 15 amino acids long. The germline V gene encodes CDR1 SGHTA and CDR2 FQGNSA. Trimming removed 1 base from V and 7 bases from J, with 13 bases in between. The CDR3 bases are TGTGCCAGCAGCTTAGGTTGGGGTGGGTACGGGGAGCTGTTTTTT. This codes for CASSLGWGGYGELFF.

This clone was observed a single time. DNA for the CDR3: TGTGCCAGCAGCTTAGACAGGAACACTGAAGCTTTCTTT. Protein sequence: CASSLDRNTEAFF. The rearrangement joins TRBV7-2 to TRBJ1-1, with D uncertain. The CDR3 spans 13 residues. CDR1 and CDR2 (germline): SGHTA, FQGNSA. The ends were cut back, 1 base at V and 1 base at J, with 4 bases in the middle.

For the CDR3, the DNA is TGCGCCAGCAGCTTTGACGGGAGCACCGGGGAGCTGTTTTTT. This codes for CASSFDGSTGELFF. The chain couples TRBV5-1 to TRBJ2-2, with D tentatively TRBD2 (6 bases). CDR1 SGHRS and CDR2 YFSETQ come from the germline V gene. This CDR3 is built from 14 residues. Deletions cut 2 bases from V and 4 bases from J, with 9 bases between.

The chain employs TRBV7-9 and TRBJ2-2; unclear D gene. Germline lookup yields CDR1 SEHNR and CDR2 FQNEAQ (reference sequence). Trimming took 5 bases from V and 4 from J, leaving 8 bases between them. There are 13 residues in the CDR3. The CDR3 region is CASSLLATGELFF. As DNA, the CDR3 is TGTGCCAGCAGCCTCTTAGCCACCGGGGAGCTGTTTTTT. The variable domain in full, completed from reference TRBV7-9 and TRBJ2-2, reads DTGVSQNPRHKITKRGQNVTFRCDPISEHNRLYWYRQTLGQGPEFLTYFQNEAQLEKSRLLSDRFSAERPKGSFSTLEIQRTEQGDSAMYLCASSLLATGELFFGEGSRLTVL.

The chain is built from TRBV18 and TRBJ2-7, with D hard to call. Germline V CDR1 and CDR2: KGHSH, LQKENI. This CDR3 contains 14 residues. V was shortened by 4 bases and J by 2 bases, with 12 bases between the two germline ends. CDR3 bases: TGTGCCAGCTCACATGAGCGACAAACCTACGAGCAGTACTTC. Amino acid sequence: CASSHERQTYEQYF.

The chain is built from TRBV2 and TRBJ2-3; 8 bases map to TRBD2. The germline V gene has CDR1 SNHLY and CDR2 FYNNEI. This CDR3 has 15 residues. J lost 0 bases, V lost 5 bases, and 4 bases had no gene match. This chain's CDR3 is CASSPERGSTDTQYF. The CDR3 region has the DNA TGTGCCAGCAGTCCTGAGCGGGGGAGCACAGATACGCAGTATTTT.